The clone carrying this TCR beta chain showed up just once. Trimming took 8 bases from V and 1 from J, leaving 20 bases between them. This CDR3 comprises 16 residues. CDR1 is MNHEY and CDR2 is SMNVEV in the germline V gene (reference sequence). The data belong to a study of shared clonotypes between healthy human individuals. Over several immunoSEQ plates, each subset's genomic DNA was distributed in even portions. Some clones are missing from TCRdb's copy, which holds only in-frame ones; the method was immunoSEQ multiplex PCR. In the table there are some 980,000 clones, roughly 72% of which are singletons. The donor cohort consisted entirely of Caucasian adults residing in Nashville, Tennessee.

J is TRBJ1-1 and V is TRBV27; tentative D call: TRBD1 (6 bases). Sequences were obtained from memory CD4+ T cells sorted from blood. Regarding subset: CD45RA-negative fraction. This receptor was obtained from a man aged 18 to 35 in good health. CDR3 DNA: TGTGCCAGCGCCGGGAGGGAAGGAGGGGGGAACACTGAAGCTTTCTTT. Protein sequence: CASAGREGGGNTEAFF.